This TCR beta chain came from a study of cytomegalovirus exposure and HLA in healthy donors. Points from the study as a whole: HLA alleles were associated with some 16,000 TCR beta sequences in a later analysis at 0.05 false discovery rate. It emerged from a later analysis that several of the most significant clusters appeared to be linked to common viral pathogens. The study designated 164 TCR beta chains cytomegalovirus-associated.

The study ran its PCR with 60 Vbeta and 13 Jbeta primers. Study processing details: A later analysis tallied some 80 million unique TCR beta chains, around 10 million of them shared. Libraries were prepared by immunoSEQ multiplex PCR; TCRdb keeps only in-frame clonotypes and omits some of them. V, J and clone size derive from that table, while D and trimming were established from the DNA sequence. The sample has 60,000 to 90,000 clones, less than 75% seen once; the top ten hold approximately 7.6%. A word on this clone: Antigen specificity is unknown.

Unmatched junction bases numbered 8, after V lost 0 bases and J lost 3 bases. The germline V gene encodes CDR1 MGHRA and CDR2 YSYEKL. The CDR3 loop spans 17 amino acids. Sequences were obtained from PBMCs. The chain couples TRBV4-1 to TRBJ2-3; 8 bases map to TRBD1. This TCR was recovered from a man between 35 and 55 years old in good health and CMV-seropositive. For the CDR3, the DNA is TGCGCCAGCAGCCAAGATCGAGACAGGGGTTGGACAGATACGCAGTATTTT. It codes for CASSQDRDRGWTDTQYF.